The rows below give T cell receptor beta chains drawn from one sample of a study of response to subunit inactivated influenza vaccine. One entry per CDR3 protein, called by TCRdb with MiXCR from the RT-PCR reads. Among some 550,000 distinct CDR3 sequences listed, around 21% were seen once. The sample also formed part of further work on T cells expressing NK-cell markers.

This specimen was CD4+ T cells sorted from PBMCs, taken 11 to 12 days after vaccination. The receptors stem from a man aged 45-65 years who received an inactivated influenza vaccine. Each CDR3 is given with its conserved first and last residue. The D gene is left open where the match is weak. For some rows the clone size is stated as once, few or many, or as a class when expanded; others skip it.

V	size	D	J	CDR3	DNA
TRBV28	few	NA	TRBJ2-7	CASSSGLLKEQYF	TGTGCCAGCAGCTCCGGACTTCTGAAGGAGCAGTACTTC
TRBV7-2	few	NA	TRBJ2-7	CASSRGLGLHEQYF	TGTGCCAGCAGCCGAGGCCTGGGTCTCCACGAGCAGTACTTC
TRBV5-1	many	NA	TRBJ2-7	CASSLSGTSSYEQYF	TGCGCCAGCAGCTTATCTGGAACCAGCTCCTACGAGCAGTACTTC
TRBV4-1	NA	NA	TRBJ2-3	CASSQDIQLLDTQYF	TGCGCCAGCAGCCAAGATATACAGCTACTAGATACGCAGTATTTT
TRBV5-6	few	NA	TRBJ1-1	CASSLLYTEAFF	TGTGCCAGCAGCTTGTTGTACACTGAAGCTTTCTTT
TRBV2	NA	NA	TRBJ2-3	CASSEIPISGTDTQYF	TGTGCCAGCAGTGAGATCCCCATATCGGGCACAGATACGCAGTATTTT
TRBV7-2	medium-sized	NA	TRBJ1-2	CASSFLISEPGLGYTF	TGTGCCAGCAGCTTTTTGATATCGGAGCCGGGACTAGGCTACACCTTC
TRBV6-2/TRBV6-3	NA	NA	TRBJ2-3	CASRSTSTDTQYF	TGTGCCAGCAGATCAACAAGCACAGATACGCAGTATTTT
TRBV5-1	few	NA	TRBJ2-2	CASNPGTAGELFF	TGCGCCAGTAATCCTGGGACCGCCGGGGAGCTGTTTTTT
TRBV18	few	TRBD2	TRBJ2-1	CASSPLGTSGLNEQFF	TGTGCCAGCTCACCGCTCGGGACTAGCGGGTTGAATGAGCAGTTCTTC
TRBV16	many	NA	TRBJ2-1	CASSQSAQGSVFF	TGTGCCAGCAGCCAATCAGCCCAGGGGTCCGTCTTCTTC
TRBV2	many	NA	TRBJ2-2	CAGTGGLTNTGELFF	TGTGCCGGCACAGGCGGACTTACTAACACCGGGGAGCTGTTTTTT
TRBV9	NA	TRBD2	TRBJ2-2	CASSVGLDTGELFF	TGTGCCAGCAGCGTGGGACTAGATACCGGGGAGCTGTTTTTT
TRBV7-3	NA	NA	TRBJ1-1	CTSSLDLYTEAFF	TGTACCAGCAGCTTAGACCTTTACACTGAAGCTTTCTTT
TRBV20-1	once	NA	TRBJ2-2	CSARSGRGTGELFF	TGCAGTGCTAGGTCCGGGAGAGGCACCGGGGAGCTGTTTTTT
TRBV5-1	few	TRBD1	TRBJ2-6	CASSFGTGLSGANVLTF	TGCGCCAGCAGCTTTGGGACAGGACTTTCTGGGGCCAACGTCCTGACTTTC
TRBV12-3/TRBV12-4	few	NA	TRBJ1-4	CASSLNQGEKLFF	TGTGCCAGCAGTTTAAATCAGGGGGAAAAACTGTTTTTT
TRBV6-1	NA	TRBD1	TRBJ2-7	CASSRTRDRVYYEQYF	TGTGCCAGCAGCCGAACCCGGGACAGGGTTTACTACGAGCAGTACTTC
TRBV3-1	many	TRBD1	TRBJ1-5	CASSQVQGSNQPQHF	TGTGCCAGCAGCCAAGTACAGGGGAGCAATCAGCCCCAGCATTTT
TRBV12-3/TRBV12-4	NA	NA	TRBJ2-1	CASSFGHRNEQFF	TGTGCCAGCAGTTTTGGCCACCGAAATGAGCAGTTCTTC
TRBV11-2	NA	NA	TRBJ1-3	CASSAGRTGNTIYF	TGTGCCAGCAGCGCCGGTAGGACTGGAAACACCATATATTTT
TRBV10-3	many	TRBD2	TRBJ2-7	CAISESTRGEGEQYF	TGTGCCATCAGTGAGTCGACCCGGGGGGAAGGAGAGCAGTACTTC
TRBV7-2	NA	NA	TRBJ1-2	CASSLGRPQYGYTF	TGTGCCAGCAGCTTAGGGCGGCCTCAGTATGGCTACACCTTC
TRBV29-1	NA	NA	TRBJ2-5	CSVEEGASQETQYF	TGCAGCGTTGAAGAGGGGGCGTCCCAAGAGACCCAGTACTTC
TRBV20-1	few	NA	TRBJ1-1	CSAGTRDSNTEAFF	TGCAGTGCTGGGACCCGGGATTCGAACACTGAAGCTTTCTTT
TRBV11-2	NA	TRBD1	TRBJ1-2	CASSLDLPGQGARGYTF	TGTGCCAGCAGCTTAGACCTACCGGGACAGGGGGCGAGGGGCTACACCTTC
TRBV15	NA	TRBD1	TRBJ2-7	CATSSGQGLYEQYF	TGTGCCACCAGCAGTGGACAGGGTCTCTACGAGCAGTACTTC
TRBV24-1	few	TRBD2	TRBJ2-1	CATSESSGGPFYEQFF	TGTGCCACCAGTGAATCGTCGGGGGGGCCTTTCTATGAGCAGTTCTTC
TRBV7-2	NA	NA	TRBJ2-7	CASSISFRLGSGEQYF	TGTGCCAGCAGCATCAGCTTCAGGTTGGGGAGCGGCGAGCAGTACTTC
TRBV24-1	few	NA	TRBJ2-7	CATSDGPFREQYF	TGTGCCACCAGTGATGGGCCCTTTCGGGAGCAGTACTTC
TRBV6-1	few	NA	TRBJ2-2	CASTRSGPGLGTGELFF	TGTGCCAGCACCAGATCGGGGCCGGGCCTGGGGACCGGGGAGCTGTTTTTT
TRBV5-5	few	TRBD2	TRBJ2-5	CASSLGLAGTKTQYF	TGTGCCAGCAGCTTGGGACTAGCGGGAACGAAGACCCAGTACTTC
TRBV5-1	NA	NA	TRBJ2-1	CASSLATDSGMNNEQFF	TGCGCCAGCAGCTTGGCCACCGATAGCGGAATGAACAATGAGCAGTTCTTC
TRBV28	NA	NA	TRBJ1-2	CASSLTHPYGYTF	TGTGCCAGCAGTTTGACCCACCCTTATGGCTACACCTTC
TRBV5-1	NA	TRBD2	TRBJ2-3	CASSLDGSGPGTDTQYF	TGCGCCAGCAGCTTGGATGGTAGCGGGCCGGGCACAGATACGCAGTATTTT
TRBV29-1	many	TRBD1	TRBJ2-3	CSAGTGPTDTQYF	TGCAGCGCAGGGACAGGGCCCACAGATACGCAGTATTTT
TRBV5-6	NA	NA	TRBJ2-1	CASSWRDRNNEQFF	TGTGCCAGCAGCTGGCGGGACAGAAACAATGAGCAGTTCTTC
TRBV4-3	few	NA	TRBJ1-1	CASSQAANTEAFF	TGCGCCAGCAGCCAAGCCGCGAACACTGAAGCTTTCTTT